This entry lists 18 T cell receptor beta chains sequenced from one sample in a study of blood T cell repertoires in COVID-19. Some clones are missing from TCRdb's copy, which holds only in-frame ones; the method was immunoSEQ multiplex PCR. This table holds about 310,000 clones, around 91% found once. The material sequenced was PBMCs or T cells enriched from blood (not recorded which). These receptors all stem from a woman in her 40s who had recovered from COVID-19.

CDR3 DNA sequence: TGTGCCAGCAGCCTTCGACAGGCTACCTCTGAAGCTTTCTTT. Its translation is CASSLRQATSEAFF. V gene TRBV3-1 (or the pseudogene TRBV3-2) combines with J gene TRBJ1-1, with D maybe TRBD1 (6 bases). The germline CDR1 and CDR2 sequences are LGHDT and YNNKEL (reference sequence). The CDR3 covers 14 residues. The V end was cut by 4 bases, the J end by 6 bases, with 15 bases between.

The chain employs TRBV27 and TRBJ2-1; 8 nucleotides line up with TRBD2. J gave up 7 bases and V 2 bases, and 4 bases lay outside the gene matches. Germline V gives CDR1 MNHEY, CDR2 SMNVEV (reference sequence). The length of the CDR3 is 14 residues. CDR3 DNA: TGTGCCAGCAGTTTAGGGTTAGCGGGAAATGAGCAGTTCTTC. It is translated as CASSLGLAGNEQFF.

This clone was observed a handful of times. The rearrangement joins TRBV7-3 to TRBJ1-2, with D perhaps matching TRBD1 (6 bases). The germline gives CDR1 SGHTA, CDR2 FQGTGA. This CDR3 is 15 amino acids long. V was trimmed by 5 bases and J by 4 bases, leaving 17 bases between them. The CDR3 DNA reads as TGTGCCAGCAGCCCCGGGGACATTACGACCTATGGCTACACCTTC. Translated, it gives CASSPGDITTYGYTF.

V is TRBV27 and J is TRBJ1-1; D may be TRBD1 (5 bases). V was trimmed by 6 bases and J by 5 bases, leaving 16 bases between them. In germline, CDR1 is MNHEY, CDR2 SMNVEV (reference sequence). CDR3 length: 14 residues. This chain's CDR3 is CASRGAGGETEAFF. CDR3 in DNA: TGTGCCAGCAGGGGCGCGGGGGGGGAAACTGAAGCTTTCTTT.

V usage is TRBV19 and J usage is TRBJ2-5, with D possibly TRBD1 on 5 matching bases. The V gene's germline CDR1 is LNHDA and CDR2 SQIVND (reference sequence). V dropped 4 bases and J dropped 4 bases, with 7 bases sitting between them. The length of the CDR3 is 12 residues. CDR3 DNA sequence: TGTGCCAGTAGTACAGGGTTAGAGACCCAGTACTTC. It yields the protein CASSTGLETQYF.

The chain is built from TRBV19 and TRBJ1-2; D perhaps matches TRBD1 (6 bases). Trimming removed 3 bases at V and 3 bases at J, with 11 bases between. Germline V lookup: CDR1 LNHDA, CDR2 SQIVND (reference sequence). This CDR3 is 14 amino acids long. This CDR3 is CASSIWGGDYGYTF. CDR3 DNA sequence: TGTGCCAGTAGTATTTGGGGGGGCGACTATGGCTACACCTTC.

The CDR3 spells CASSLKPGGILNTEAFF. The CDR3 region has the DNA TGTGCCAGCAGTTTAAAACCAGGGGGCATCTTGAACACTGAAGCTTTCTTT. The V gene is TRBV28, the J gene TRBJ1-1, with 8 bases that match TRBD1. CDR1 MDHEN and CDR2 SYDVKM come from the germline V gene. CDR3 length: 17 residues. J gave up 0 bases and V 2 bases, and 8 bases lay outside the gene matches.

The J gene is TRBJ1-5, the V gene TRBV10-3, with TRBD1 matching over 12 bases. V shed 8 bases, J shed 8 bases, and the junction held 10 bases outside the gene matches. This CDR3 is 15 amino acids long. In germline, CDR1 is ENHRY, CDR2 SYGVKD. The CDR3 DNA reads as TGTGCCATCGGGACAGGGGGCTCATTCAAGGAGCCCCAGCATTTT. Translated: CAIGTGGSFKEPQHF.

The CDR3 loop reads CASSAGTGGWEQYF. The CDR3 DNA reads as TGTGCCAGCAGCGCCGGGACCGGGGGGTGGGAGCAGTACTTC. This sequence joins TRBV5-4 and TRBJ2-7; 7 nucleotides line up with TRBD2. CDR3 length equals 14 residues. J gave up 7 bases and V 4 bases, and 11 bases lay outside the gene matches. Germline CDR1 is SGHNT and CDR2 is YYREEE (reference sequence).

V is TRBV5-4 and J is TRBJ2-1; D is possibly TRBD1 (6 bases). V lost 2 bases and J 7 bases, leaving 10 bases between the germline ends. The CDR3 runs 13 residues. Germline V lookup: CDR1 SGHNT, CDR2 YYREEE (reference sequence). The CDR3 DNA reads TGTGCCAGCAGCTTCGGACAGTTTAATGAGCAGTTCTTC. Translated: CASSFGQFNEQFF.

This chain uses TRBV4-1 with TRBJ2-7, with D perhaps matching TRBD1 (5 bases). The CDR3 contains 15 residues. Trimming pared 2 bases from V and 0 bases from J, leaving 11 bases between. The germline CDR1 and CDR2 sequences are MGHRA and YSYEKL. The CDR3 loop is CASSQQQASSYEQYF. The CDR3 nucleotides read TGCGCCAGCAGCCAACAACAGGCCAGCTCCTACGAGCAGTACTTC.

The rearrangement joins TRBV7-9 to TRBJ2-1, with D maybe TRBD2 (5 bases). V lost 8 bases to trimming and J lost 8 bases, with 16 bases between them. The CDR3 length is 13 residues. Germline loops: CDR1 SEHNR, CDR2 FQNEAQ (reference sequence). CDR3 coding DNA: TGTGCCAGCGCCGTAATGGGAGTGGATGAGCAGTTCTTC. This sequence encodes CASAVMGVDEQFF.

Only one count was recorded for this clone. This sequence joins TRBV28 and TRBJ1-2, with 7 bases aligning to TRBD1. The length of the CDR3 is 17 residues. Per germline, CDR1 MDHEN and CDR2 SYDVKM. J gave up 4 bases and V 2 bases, and 13 bases lay outside the gene matches. CDR3 protein: CASSLKLEWAGGYGYTF. CDR3 coding DNA: TGTGCCAGCAGTTTAAAGCTAGAATGGGCAGGGGGCTATGGCTACACCTTC.

In this sample, this clone turned up once. The chain recombines TRBV19 with TRBJ2-5, with a tentative D call TRBD1 (5 bases). This CDR3 has 14 amino acids. CDR1 and CDR2 from the germline V gene are LNHDA and SQIVND (reference sequence). V lost 4 bases to trimming and J lost 5 bases, with 14 bases between them. The CDR3 spells CASSSTGLRETQYF. The CDR3 DNA is TGTGCCAGTAGTAGTACAGGCCTCCGGGAGACCCAGTACTTC. Full variable domain (outside the CDR3, taken from reference TRBV19 and TRBJ2-5): DGGITQSPKYLFRKEGQNVTLSCEQNLNHDAMYWYRQDPGQGLRLIYYSQIVNDFQKGDIAEGYSVSREKKESFPLTVTSAQKNPTAFYLCASSSTGLRETQYFGPGTRLLVL.

This clone has just one count. The chain is built from TRBV6-5 and TRBJ1-3; D possibly corresponds to TRBD1 (6 bases). Germline V lookup: CDR1 MNHEY, CDR2 SVGAGI. The CDR3 is made up of 15 amino acids. V was pared by 5 bases and J by 4 bases, with 15 bases between. The CDR3 region is CASSNYRAPGNTIYF. DNA for the CDR3: TGTGCCAGCAGTAACTACAGGGCTCCCGGAAACACCATATATTTT.

The CDR3, as DNA: TGTGCCAGCAGTGACACTCGTGGAAACACCATATATTTT. Protein sequence: CASSDTRGNTIYF. The rearrangement uses TRBV2 and TRBJ1-3; no reliable D call. Trimming stripped 3 bases from V and 3 bases from J, with 6 bases between. CDR1 SNHLY and CDR2 FYNNEI come from the germline V gene. This CDR3 is 13 amino acids long.

This sequence joins TRBV5-6 and TRBJ2-2; 10 bases are a match to TRBD1. The CDR3 loop spans 15 amino acids. The ends lost 0 bases at V and 6 bases at J; junction bases unmatched: 2. CDR1 SGHDT and CDR2 YYEEEE come from the germline V gene. CDR3 sequence (DNA): TGTGCCAGCAGCTTGGCCGGGACAGGGGCCGGGGAGCTGTTTTTT. Protein product: CASSLAGTGAGELFF.

CDR3 region: CAIHPGGATNTGELFF. CDR3 bases: TGTGCCATTCACCCCGGGGGGGCCACGAACACCGGGGAGCTGTTTTTT. The chain recombines TRBV7-2 with TRBJ2-2; 8 bases are a match to TRBD2. This CDR3 comprises 16 residues. Germline CDR1 reads SGHTA; CDR2 reads FQGNSA. V lost 10 bases, J lost 0 bases, and 10 bases stayed unmatched.